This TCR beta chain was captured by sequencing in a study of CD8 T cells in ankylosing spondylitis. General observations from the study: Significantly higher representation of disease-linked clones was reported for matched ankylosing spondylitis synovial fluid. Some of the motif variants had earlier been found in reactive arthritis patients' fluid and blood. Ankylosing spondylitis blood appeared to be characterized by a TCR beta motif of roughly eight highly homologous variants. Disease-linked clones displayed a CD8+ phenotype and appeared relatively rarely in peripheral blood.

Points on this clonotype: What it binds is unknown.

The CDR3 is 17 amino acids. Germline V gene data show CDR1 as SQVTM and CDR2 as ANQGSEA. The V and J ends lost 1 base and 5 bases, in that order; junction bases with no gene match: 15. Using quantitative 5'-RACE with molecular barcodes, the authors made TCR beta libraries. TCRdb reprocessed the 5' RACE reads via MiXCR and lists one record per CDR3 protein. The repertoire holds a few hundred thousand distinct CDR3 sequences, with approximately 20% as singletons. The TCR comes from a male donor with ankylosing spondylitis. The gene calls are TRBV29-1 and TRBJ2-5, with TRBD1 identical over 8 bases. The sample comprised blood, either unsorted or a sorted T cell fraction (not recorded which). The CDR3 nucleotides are TGCAGCGTTGAAGTCCCCTCCGGGACAGGCGGAGGGGAGACCCAGTACTTC. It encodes CSVEVPSGTGGGETQYF.